This TCR beta chain is from a study of T-cell reconstitution after alpha-beta-depleted transplantation in children. Unique molecular identifiers featured in how the TCRbeta library was prepared. TCRdb passed the PCR reads through MiXCR, listing each CDR3 protein once. The profile shows approximately 640,000 distinct CDR3 sequences, approximately 16% of them singletons. This clonotype was recorded at least ten times. Losses at the gene ends were 6 bases for V and 1 base for J; bases not matched to a gene: 8. This CDR3 has 14 amino acids. Per germline, CDR1 DFQATT and CDR2 SNEGSKA (reference sequence). The specimen comprised PBMCs from the stem cell graft donor, sampled from the stem cell graft. The origin of this receptor is a human donor who donated a stem cell graft to a child with acute myeloid leukemia. The chain recombines TRBV20-1 with TRBJ2-7; 8 positions agree with TRBD2. CDR3 DNA: TGCAGTGCGCCCAACGGGGGGGGTTCCTACGAGCAGTACTTC. Amino acid sequence: CSAPNGGGSYEQYF.